This TCR beta chain emerged from a study of blood T cell repertoires in COVID-19. As for the study in general: The origin of the acute and convalescent COVID-19 samples was the United States, Italy and Spain.

Seattle participants joined during active infection and were tracked over time. The V segment lost 8 bases and the J segment 7 bases; nucleotides outside the gene matches: 13. The CDR3 sequence is 15 residues long. The germline gives CDR1 ENHRY, CDR2 SYGVKD. Original processing methods: Using reference gene primer amplification, nucleated cell counts were estimated. Repertoires were generated with immunoSEQ multiplex PCR, while TCRdb's copy carries only in-frame clones and drops some. D and trimming come from the DNA, and the V and J calls and clone size come from that table. The repertoire holds under 450,000 clones, more than 70% seen once, with about 12% in the top ten.

The rearrangement uses TRBV10-3 and TRBJ2-1, with 8 nucleotides matching TRBD1. Sample: peripheral blood. This clonotype originated in a woman in her fifties or sixties with COVID-19, enrolled during active disease. The CDR3 DNA follows: TGTGCCATCGAGAGCAGGACAGGGCAGGTGAATGAGCAGTTCTTC. Amino acid sequence: CAIESRTGQVNEQFF.